What follows describes a single TCR beta chain. Its antigen remains unknown. This CDR3 has 15 residues. Between the trimmed V and J ends, which lost 6 bases and 4 bases, there was a span of 18 bases. The data were obtained in a study of T cell repertoires in cytomegalovirus infection. About the research overall: Based on public TCR beta signatures, there were indications of CMV infection and of a matching HLA type.

TCRdb processed the reads anew with MiXCR; each CDR3 protein has one entry. The sample shows about 47,000 distinct CDR3 sequences, about 20% of them seen only once. Study observations and caveats: HLA-C-restricted CMV-specific TCR beta clonotypes were dominant in the ex vivo response. Frequencies of public TCR beta families were cumulated, and this identified carriers of CMV plus the relevant HLA.

The rearrangement joins TRBV12-3 or TRBV12-4 to TRBJ1-2; D might be TRBD1 (5 bases). The TCR was taken from a human donor in good health (CMV status not recorded). Some clones in this sample may be carry-over from other donors' samples. The sequences come from CD8+ T cells from cultured PBMCs, collected from culture after CMV antigen stimulation. CDR3 region: CASSPSGHGLYGYTF. For the CDR3, the DNA is TGTGCCAGCAGCCCTTCCGGACACGGCCTCTATGGCTACACCTTC.